The clone carrying this TCR beta chain was seen a handful of times. The CDR3 spans 17 residues. The germline V gene has CDR1 MNHEY and CDR2 SVGAGI. Trimming cost V 0 bases and J 5 bases, with 14 bases left between them. RNA transcripts served as template for amplifying TCR beta CDR3 sequences. Second-round multiplex PCR followed a first-round RT-PCR using HTBI primers. Each CDR3 protein is one row after TCRdb ran MiXCR on the multiplex PCR reads. Found here are roughly 380,000 distinct CDR3 sequences, approximately 15% of them singletons; the top ten hold around 6.6%. This sample was taken from a study of Graves' ophthalmopathy and Graves' hyperthyroidism.

The TCR comes from a woman aged 18-29 years with stable Graves' hyperthyroidism. The chain is built from TRBV6-5 and TRBJ1-6; D call uncertain. Sequenced: peripheral blood. The CDR3 region has the DNA TGTGCCAGCAGTTACTCGGGCCCCGGCCTGCATAATTCACCCCTCCACTTT. Its translation is CASSYSGPGLHNSPLHF.